Listed below are T cell receptor beta chains from one sample, sequenced in a study of OX40 agonist ivuxolimab in advanced cancers. Generated by immunoSEQ multiplex PCR, the TCRdb table keeps only in-frame clones and is missing some. The table includes about 59,000 clones, about nine tenths detected once. Source: CD4+ or CD8+ T cells sorted from blood, taken in a trial of the OX40 agonist ivuxolimab. These receptors all come from an adult with an advanced solid tumor such as melanoma, head and neck, liver or kidney cancer. CDR3s include the opening cysteine and the closing phenylalanine or tryptophan. The D gene is left open where the match is weak. Some rows mark clone size as missing; the rest say once, few, many or name a class of expanded clone.

CDR3aa: CASSPIEGTYEQYF; CDR3nt: TGTGCCAGCTCACCAATCGAGGGAACCTACGAGCAGTACTTC; j_gene: TRBJ2-7; d_gene: NA; v_gene: TRBV18; abundance: NA
CDR3aa: CASSLGGDRQETQYF; CDR3nt: TGTGCCAGCAGCTTAGGGGGGGACCGTCAAGAGACCCAGTACTTC; j_gene: TRBJ2-5; d_gene: NA; v_gene: TRBV7-9; abundance: NA
CDR3aa: CASSAGQGSGELFF; CDR3nt: TGTGCCAGCAGCGCGGGACAGGGTAGCGGGGAGCTGTTTTTT; j_gene: TRBJ2-2; d_gene: TRBD1; v_gene: TRBV9; abundance: NA
CDR3aa: CASSSGQGTEQFF; CDR3nt: TGTGCCAGCAGCTCGGGACAGGGGACTGAGCAGTTCTTC; j_gene: TRBJ2-1; d_gene: TRBD1; v_gene: TRBV11-2; abundance: once
CDR3aa: CAWSGKRTGQPQHF; CDR3nt: TGTGCCTGGAGTGGTAAACGAACTGGGCAGCCCCAGCATTTT; j_gene: TRBJ1-5; d_gene: NA; v_gene: TRBV30; abundance: few
CDR3aa: CASSQGQGETYEQYF; CDR3nt: TGTGCCAGCTCTCAGGGACAGGGGGAAACCTACGAGCAGTACTTC; j_gene: TRBJ2-7; d_gene: TRBD1; v_gene: TRBV18; abundance: NA
CDR3aa: CASSPGSRYYEQYF; CDR3nt: TGTGCCAGCTCACCAGGCTCTCGTTACTACGAGCAGTACTTC; j_gene: TRBJ2-7; d_gene: NA; v_gene: TRBV18; abundance: once
CDR3aa: CASSVAGNTGELFF; CDR3nt: TGTGCCAGCAGCGTAGCCGGGAACACCGGGGAGCTGTTTTTT; j_gene: TRBJ2-2; d_gene: NA; v_gene: TRBV9; abundance: NA
CDR3aa: CASRGGGTGGNTIYF; CDR3nt: TGTGCCAGCAGGGGAGGGGGTACGGGGGGAAACACCATATATTTT; j_gene: TRBJ1-3; d_gene: NA; v_gene: TRBV6-5; abundance: NA
CDR3aa: CASSKGSYEQYF; CDR3nt: TGTGCCAGCAGTAAGGGCTCCTACGAGCAGTACTTC; j_gene: TRBJ2-7; d_gene: NA; v_gene: TRBV28; abundance: NA
CDR3aa: CASRLSGGFNQPQHF; CDR3nt: TGTGCCAGCAGATTATCCGGGGGGTTTAATCAGCCCCAGCATTTT; j_gene: TRBJ1-5; d_gene: NA; v_gene: TRBV6-5; abundance: NA
CDR3aa: CASSPGTSSYEQYF; CDR3nt: TGTGCCAGCAGTCCAGGGACTAGCAGTTACGAGCAGTACTTC; j_gene: TRBJ2-7; d_gene: TRBD2; v_gene: TRBV28; abundance: NA
CDR3aa: CASTGGFNNQPQHF; CDR3nt: TGTGCCAGTACGGGTGGATTTAACAATCAGCCCCAGCATTTT; j_gene: TRBJ1-5; d_gene: NA; v_gene: TRBV19; abundance: NA
CDR3aa: CASSPPSQSLRPGKYEQYF; CDR3nt: TGTGCCAGCTCACCACCGTCGCAGTCCTTAAGGCCGGGAAAATACGAGCAGTACTTC; j_gene: TRBJ2-7; d_gene: NA; v_gene: TRBV18; abundance: NA
CDR3aa: CASSQDNPPSEQYF; CDR3nt: TGTGCCAGCAGCCAAGATAACCCCCCGAGCGAGCAGTACTTC; j_gene: TRBJ2-7; d_gene: NA; v_gene: TRBV4-2; abundance: NA
CDR3aa: CASSYMYEQYF; CDR3nt: TGTGCCAGCAGCTACATGTACGAGCAGTACTTC; j_gene: TRBJ2-7; d_gene: NA; v_gene: TRBV2; abundance: NA
CDR3aa: CASIRDRVSYEQYF; CDR3nt: TGTGCCAGCATCCGAGACAGGGTATCCTACGAGCAGTACTTC; j_gene: TRBJ2-7; d_gene: TRBD1; v_gene: TRBV6-1; abundance: NA
CDR3aa: CASSQNFDRNTEAFF; CDR3nt: TGTGCCAGCAGCCAAAACTTCGACAGGAACACTGAAGCTTTCTTT; j_gene: TRBJ1-1; d_gene: NA; v_gene: TRBV14; abundance: NA
CDR3aa: CASSISSRQGAPNEKLFF; CDR3nt: TGTGCCAGTAGTATTTCGTCTCGGCAGGGGGCACCTAATGAAAAACTGTTTTTT; j_gene: TRBJ1-4; d_gene: TRBD1; v_gene: TRBV19; abundance: NA
CDR3aa: CASSIGGRFMNTEAFF; CDR3nt: TGTGCCAGTAGTATAGGGGGCAGATTCATGAACACTGAAGCTTTCTTT; j_gene: TRBJ1-1; d_gene: NA; v_gene: TRBV19; abundance: NA
CDR3aa: CASSFQGNDEQYF; CDR3nt: TGTGCCAGCAGCTTCCAGGGCAACGACGAGCAGTACTTC; j_gene: TRBJ2-7; d_gene: NA; v_gene: TRBV5-4; abundance: NA
CDR3aa: CASSLDPASTDTQYF; CDR3nt: TGCGCCAGCAGCTTGGACCCCGCTAGCACAGATACGCAGTATTTT; j_gene: TRBJ2-3; d_gene: NA; v_gene: TRBV5-1; abundance: NA
CDR3aa: CASSVGQGVQPQHF; CDR3nt: TGTGCCAGCAGTGTCGGGCAGGGGGTCCAGCCCCAGCATTTT; j_gene: TRBJ1-5; d_gene: TRBD1; v_gene: TRBV2; abundance: NA